A single T cell receptor (beta chain) is shown here with its context. This sample is part of a study of blood T cell repertoires in COVID-19. Clones were read by immunoSEQ multiplex PCR, and TCRdb kept only the in-frame ones, dropping some. The table records about 160,000 clones, roughly 93% of them present only once. The length of the CDR3 is 14 residues. Trimming took off 9 bases at V and 7 bases at J, with 20 bases between the two ends. CDR1 is SGHTS and CDR2 is YDEGEE in the germline V gene. The TCR was taken from a man in his late teens or twenties with acute or convalescent COVID-19. The sequenced material came from peripheral blood. The rearrangement links TRBV5-8 to TRBJ2-1; D may be TRBD2 (5 bases). The CDR3 spells CAITSGRPQNEQFF. The CDR3 DNA follows: TGTGCCATCACTAGTGGGAGACCTCAGAATGAGCAGTTCTTC.